The clone carrying this T cell receptor beta chain was seen only a few times. Its cognate antigen is unknown. These data come from a study of T-cell memory formation after mild COVID-19. Study summary: For the most part, TCR clusters were specific to one donor. The study, taken as a whole, reports: A subset of responding clones appeared in pre-infection memory, suggesting cross-reactive memory joined.

5'RACE with constant-segment primers built TCRalpha and TCRbeta cDNA libraries with UMIs. TCRdb re-called the 5' RACE reads with MiXCR, one entry per CDR3 protein. This table has fewer than 300,000 distinct CDR3 sequences, more than 15% appearing once. The sequenced material came from PBMCs or a T cell subset sorted from them (not recorded which). The source of this sequence is a man between 18 and 35 years old who had mild COVID-19 (a few samples of this study predate the infection). Cell type and time point are not known.

CDR3 in DNA: TGTGCCAGCAGGCCGGCTGGACTAGCGCCTTTCGCCAAAAACATTCAGTACTTC. Protein sequence: CASRPAGLAPFAKNIQYF. The chain uses TRBV6-2 or TRBV6-3 and TRBJ2-4, with TRBD2 matching over 9 bases. V was pared by 6 bases and J by 1 base, with 13 bases of the junction left unmatched. CDR1 is MNHEY, CDR2 SVGEGT, per germline. The CDR3 has 18 amino acids.